Listed here are 8 T cell receptor beta chains from one sample, sequenced in a study of blood T cell repertoires in COVID-19. Measured with immunoSEQ multiplex PCR; TCRdb has only the in-frame clones, and not every one. This sample carries 200,000 or so clones, around 88% of them seen once, and the ten largest clones take under 2.5%. Sequenced: PBMCs or T cells enriched from blood (not recorded which). The receptor source for this set is a woman between 40 and 50 years old with acute COVID-19.

The chain links TRBV5-5 to TRBJ1-6, with a possible D match to TRBD1 (6 bases). V shed 4 bases and J shed 2 bases, with 16 bases lying between them. CDR3 length equals 17 residues. Germline-derived CDR1 and CDR2 are SGHKS and YYEKEE (reference sequence). CDR3: CASSHRLQGTYNSPLHF. In nucleotides, the CDR3 is TGTGCCAGCAGCCACCGCCTTCAGGGGACCTATAATTCACCCCTCCACTTT.

This clone was seen only once. The V call is TRBV5-1, the J call TRBJ2-1; D is perhaps TRBD2 (6 bases). The germline V gene has CDR1 SGHRS and CDR2 YFSETQ. Deletions cut 2 bases from V and 9 bases from J, with 15 bases between. The CDR3 spans 14 residues. CDR3 in amino acids: CASSFRDGGGEQFF. The CDR3 nucleotides are TGCGCCAGCAGCTTCCGGGACGGGGGTGGTGAGCAGTTCTTC.

The V and J genes are TRBV19 and TRBJ1-1; 8 nucleotides match TRBD1. This CDR3 is 15 amino acids long. Germline V gene lookup returns CDR1 LNHDA and CDR2 SQIVND (reference sequence). V lost 7 bases and J lost 6; bases outside the gene matches: 13. CDR3 nucleotide sequence: TGTGCCAGTATCCCACAGGGGGTACGGAATGCTGAAGCTTTCTTT. Translated: CASIPQGVRNAEAFF.

The gene calls are TRBV19 and TRBJ1-2, with D perhaps matching TRBD1 (6 bases). This CDR3 is 14 amino acids long. In germline, CDR1 is LNHDA, CDR2 SQIVND (reference sequence). Between the trimmed V and J ends, which lost 7 bases and 2 bases, there was a span of 14 bases. CDR3 loop: CASTLFQGNYGYTF. CDR3 DNA sequence: TGTGCCAGTACCCTCTTTCAGGGGAACTATGGCTACACCTTC.

This clone was counted at least ten times. This chain uses TRBV3-1 (or the pseudogene TRBV3-2) with TRBJ2-1; a weak D match, TRBD1 (6 bases). The CDR3 extends over 14 amino acids. The germline CDR1 and CDR2 sequences are LGHDT and YNNKEL (reference sequence). Trimming shortened V by 2 bases and J by 7 bases, and 12 bases separated the two germline ends. CDR3 in amino acids: CASSQLRQVNEQFF. CDR3 coding DNA: TGTGCCAGCAGCCAACTCAGACAGGTAAATGAGCAGTTCTTC.

V and J are TRBV15 and TRBJ1-2, with D tentatively TRBD1 (5 bases). Trimming took 1 base from V and 8 from J, leaving 11 bases between them. CDR1 is LNHNV, CDR2 YYDKDF, per germline (reference sequence). This CDR3 region has 13 residues. As DNA, the CDR3 is TGTGCCACCAGCAGAGTTAGGACAAGCGGCTACACCTTC. It specifies CATSRVRTSGYTF.

This sequence joins TRBV11-3 and TRBJ2-7; TRBD1 matches 8 bases. The CDR3 consists of 13 residues. The ends lost 5 bases at V and 6 bases at J; junction bases unmatched: 6. Germline V gene lookup returns CDR1 SGHNT and CDR2 YENEEA. This CDR3 reads CASSADRGSEQYV. The CDR3 DNA follows: TGTGCCAGCAGCGCTGACAGGGGATCCGAGCAGTACGTC.

The V gene is TRBV19, the J gene TRBJ2-3; TRBD1 aligns across 11 bases. The CDR3 is 16 residues long. With V trimmed by 7 bases and J by 4 bases, 10 bases remained unmatched. Germline CDR1 is LNHDA and CDR2 is SQIVND (reference sequence). CDR3 DNA sequence: TGTGCCAGTACTTCGCTACGGGGACAGGGGGCAGATACGCAGTATTTT. Protein product: CASTSLRGQGADTQYF.